This T cell receptor (beta chain) was observed in a study of cytomegalovirus exposure and HLA in healthy donors. The germline V gene encodes CDR1 MDHEN and CDR2 SYDVKM. V lost 4 bases, J lost 0 bases, and 9 bases stayed unmatched. This CDR3 has 18 residues. This clone was observed a few times. 13 Jbeta primers and 60 Vbeta primers were used for the PCR. The protocol was immunoSEQ multiplex PCR, while the TCRdb copy is restricted to in-frame clones and leaves out a portion. The repertoire includes 90,000 to 120,000 clones, 73% of them detected once, and roughly 8.2% sits in the top ten. Material for sequencing was PBMCs. This TCR was sampled from a man aged 25 to 45 in good health and CMV-seronegative. This chain uses TRBV28 with TRBJ1-4; 9 bases line up with TRBD1. DNA of the CDR3: TGTGCCAGCAGTTGGCTGGGACAGGGTAGGGCAACTAATGAAAAACTGTTTTTT. Translation: CASSWLGQGRATNEKLFF.